This record covers a single T cell receptor (beta chain). The target antigen is unknown. Primed by a sample-barcoded 5' primer and a J-beta primer mix, a second PCR proceeded for roughly 7 to 11 cycles. With 12 random nucleotides, a template-switch adaptor tagged each individual cDNA molecule. CDR3-containing paired-end reads numbered at least 2.5 million in each sample. TCRdb re-called the 5' RACE reads through MiXCR, storing one row per CDR3 protein. The sample lists 1.5 million or so distinct CDR3 sequences; approximately 39% were seen once. Peripheral blood from each donor was collected in a volume of approximately 9.2 milliliters. The data originate from a study of blood T cells in healthy people across ages. General study findings and limits: Age brought a roughly linear fall in TCR beta diversity measured per million T cells.

The V gene's germline CDR1 is MNHNY and CDR2 SVGAGI (reference sequence). V lost 0 bases to trimming and J lost 10 bases; unmatched junction nucleotides: 1. This CDR3 region has 12 residues. The sequence was collected from a woman younger than 35 in good health. Sequenced material: blood. The chain joins TRBV6-6 to TRBJ1-1; 8 nucleotides agree with TRBD1. CDR3 DNA: TGTGCCAGCAGTTACTCAACAGGGGGAGCTTTCTTT. Amino acid sequence: CASSYSTGGAFF.